Shown below are 8 T cell receptor beta chains from a single sample sequenced in a study of siplizumab effects on memory and regulatory T cells. Using immunoSEQ multiplex PCR, the repertoire was profiled, and TCRdb retains in-frame clones only, with some absent. In the table there are about 100,000 clones, around 94% of which are singletons. Source material: non-Treg CD4+ T cells sorted from blood. The receptors shown here come from a human donor in good health.

The chain employs TRBV27 and TRBJ1-1; D is undetermined. Between the trimmed V and J ends, which lost 6 bases and 0 bases, there was a span of 23 bases. Germline V lookup: CDR1 MNHEY, CDR2 SMNVEV (reference sequence). This CDR3 is built from 18 residues. The CDR3, as DNA: TGTGCCAGCAGCCCCCTAGCCATTTTCCTAAACATGAACACTGAAGCTTTCTTT. Translation gives CASSPLAIFLNMNTEAFF.

The rearrangement uses TRBV6-7 and TRBJ1-1, with D unclear. TRBV6-7 is recorded as an ORF, its role being uncertain. The length of the CDR3 is 13 residues. V lost 4 bases and J lost 2, with 8 bases in between. The CDR3 nucleotides read TGTGCCAGCAGTTGTTGTGTTAACACTGAAGCTTTCTTT. Protein product: CASSCCVNTEAFF.

CDR3 amino acids: CASGIRAGPYLYGYTF. CDR3 in DNA: TGTGCTAGTGGTATCCGGGCAGGACCATATCTCTATGGCTACACCTTC. The chain has TRBV12-5 and TRBJ1-2; no definite D call. The CDR3 is made up of 16 amino acids. Germline lookup yields CDR1 LGHNT and CDR2 FRNRAP. V gave up 5 bases and J gave up 4 bases, with 20 bases separating them.

The chain has TRBV5-1 and TRBJ2-5; 10 nucleotides agree with TRBD1. The J call may not be correct, given that the DNA end is closer to TRBJ2-7. The V gene's germline CDR1 is SGHRS and CDR2 YFSETQ. The length of the CDR3 is 17 residues. The DNA for the CDR3 is TGCGCCAGCAGCTTGGATCTTAGGGACAGGGGACCCTACGAGCAGTACTTC. Residues: CASSLDLRDRGPYEQYF.

The chain combines TRBV6-4 with TRBJ2-7; TRBD1 or TRBD2 may be the D gene (5 bases each). Per germline, CDR1 MRHNA and CDR2 SNTAGT. The CDR3 has 12 amino acids. V dropped 10 bases and J dropped 1 base, with 11 bases sitting between them. CDR3 residues: CATLDSSYEQYF. Written as DNA, the CDR3 is TGTGCCACACTAGACAGTTCCTACGAGCAGTACTTC.

This clone has a single count. The chain uses TRBV9 and TRBJ2-1; TRBD2 matches 10 bases. V lost 0 bases, J lost 8 bases, and 5 bases stayed unmatched. CDR1 is SGDLS, CDR2 YYNGEE, per germline. This CDR3 region has 15 residues. The CDR3 protein is CASSVVAGGGHEQFF. The CDR3 nucleotides are TGTGCCAGCAGCGTAGTAGCGGGAGGAGGTCATGAGCAGTTCTTC.

The chain joins TRBV5-1 to TRBJ2-1; TRBD2 might be the D (6 bases). V dropped 2 bases and J dropped 4 bases, with 10 bases sitting between them. Germline assignment: CDR1 SGHRS and CDR2 YFSETQ. This CDR3 contains 14 residues. CDR3 sequence: CASSLRELYNEQFF. As DNA, the CDR3 is TGCGCCAGCAGCTTACGGGAGTTATACAATGAGCAGTTCTTC.

This sequence joins TRBV6-1 and TRBJ1-1, with D maybe TRBD1 (5 bases). The V gene lost 6 bases and the J gene lost 7 bases, with 18 bases spanning the gap. In germline, CDR1 is MNHNS, CDR2 SASEGT. The CDR3 covers 14 residues. The CDR3 nucleotides are TGTGCCAGCAGGGGGGGGGAGGCGGCCCATGAAGCTTTCTTT. It yields the protein CASRGGEAAHEAFF.